This TCR beta chain was obtained from a study of vaccination and CD4 T cells after COVID-19. Sequencing of cultured CD4+ T cell DNA used the Oncomine TCR Beta short-read assay. TCRdb redid the calling of the PCR reads with MiXCR, one entry per CDR3 protein. The repertoire holds roughly 6,100 distinct CDR3 sequences, with less than 45% as singletons. With respect to this clonotype: Its specificity is not known.

Treatment denoted: approximately 9-day PBMC culture with coronavirus spike peptide pools or control peptides (ViraFEST assay). CD4+ T cells of the unexposed donor were collected before the COVID-19 pandemic (2011-2018). Wells that each held a few million PBMCs were cultured with around 9.4 IU/ml IL-2 and approximately 10 ug/ml peptide pools. At both days 3 and 7, half the medium was replaced with fresh IL-2 medium. This CDR3 is 15 amino acids long. Germline V gene sequence: CDR1 SGHRS, CDR2 YFSETQ. V lost 4 bases and J lost 0, with 13 bases in between. Sequencing was carried out using CD4+ T cells from blood, cultured in vitro. The sequence was collected from a human donor in good health. The chain combines TRBV5-1 with TRBJ1-1; tentative D call: TRBD1 (6 bases). The CDR3 DNA follows: TGCGCCAGCAGCAGGGAAGGACAGATGAACACTGAAGCTTTCTTT. It yields the protein CASSREGQMNTEAFF.